The next 19 T cell receptor beta chains were all read from a single sample in a study of T cells after yellow fever vaccination. TCRdb passed the 5' RACE reads through MiXCR, listing each CDR3 protein once. The sample holds tens of thousands of distinct CDR3 sequences, 7% to 9% seen once. The sequences come from CD8+ T cells sorted from PBMCs, collected roughly 14 days after the first yellow fever vaccination. The receptors come from a man between 18 and 35 years old who received the YFV17D yellow fever vaccine.

The chain links TRBV5-8 to TRBJ2-1; D is perhaps TRBD1 or TRBD2 (6 bases each). The V end lost 3 bases, the J end lost 7 bases, and 11 bases lay between the germline ends. The CDR3 is made up of 13 amino acids. CDR1 and CDR2 from the germline V gene are SGHTS and YDEGEE. The CDR3 DNA follows: TGTGCCAGCAGCTCGGGGGCGGGGAATGAGCAGTTCTTC. Translated, it gives CASSSGAGNEQFF.

This clonotype was seen a few times. The chain carries TRBV6-2 or TRBV6-3 and TRBJ2-2; 7 positions match TRBD2. The junction had 15 bases not matched to a gene; V was cut back by 5 bases and J by 6 bases. The CDR3 runs 17 residues. Germline CDR1 MNHEY, CDR2 SVGEGT. The CDR3 nucleotides are TGTGCCAGCAGTGCAACCGCCCGGACTAGTAGCCCCGGGGAGCTGTTTTTT. Encoded protein: CASSATARTSSPGELFF.

This clonotype has a count of ten or more. DNA for the CDR3: TGCGCCAGCAGCGCGCATGGGAGTCAGCCCCAGCATTTT. Translation: CASSAHGSQPQHF. The genes are TRBV5-1 and TRBJ1-5, with D unresolved. Germline V gene sequence: CDR1 SGHRS, CDR2 YFSETQ. The CDR3 consists of 13 residues. V lost 4 bases, J lost 6 bases, and 11 bases lay in between.

This clonotype was detected a few times. This chain uses TRBV7-9 with TRBJ1-3, with D perhaps matching TRBD1 (5 bases). Per germline, CDR1 SEHNR and CDR2 FQNEAQ (reference sequence). This CDR3 comprises 17 residues. V lost 0 bases and J lost 0, with 12 bases in between. In DNA form, the CDR3 reads TGTGCCAGCAGCTTAGCGCAAGACAGAGACTCTGGAAACACCATATATTTT. This codes for CASSLAQDRDSGNTIYF. Full variable domain (rest looked up from reference TRBV7-9 and TRBJ1-3): DTGVSQNPRHKITKRGQNVTFRCDPISEHNRLYWYRQTLGQGPEFLTYFQNEAQLEKSRLLSDRFSAERPKGSFSTLEIQRTEQGDSAMYLCASSLAQDRDSGNTIYFGEGSWLTVV.

This clonotype was picked up a small number of times. The chain uses TRBV4-1 and TRBJ2-7; 7 nucleotides align to TRBD1. After removal of 2 bases from V and 2 bases from J, the junction contained 6 bases not matched to a gene. The CDR3 sequence is 15 residues long. CDR1 MGHRA and CDR2 YSYEKL come from the germline V gene. Here the CDR3 reads CASSQTTGSAYEQYV. As DNA, the CDR3 is TGCGCCAGCAGCCAAACGACAGGGTCTGCCTACGAGCAGTACGTC.

This clonotype was picked up many times. CDR3 in DNA: TGTGCCAGCAGTGAATCGGGGTGGGGGCGGCCAGATACGCAGTATTTT. Translated, it gives CASSESGWGRPDTQYF. The chain is built from TRBV6-1 and TRBJ2-3; D perhaps matches TRBD1 (6 bases). The CDR3 covers 16 residues. Germline CDR1 MNHNS, CDR2 SASEGT. V was pared by 2 bases and J by 4 bases, with 16 bases between.

There are many counts of this clonotype. This sequence joins TRBV7-9 and TRBJ2-7; D gene uncertain. CDR3 length: 11 amino acids. V was clipped by 6 bases and J by 2 bases, with 5 bases between them. Germline loops: CDR1 SEHNR, CDR2 FQNEAQ (reference sequence). This CDR3 reads CASSPAYEQYF. The CDR3, as DNA: TGTGCCAGCAGTCCCGCCTACGAGCAGTACTTC.

This clonotype was found a few times. V gene TRBV7-9 combines with J gene TRBJ1-2; no reliable D call. From germline, CDR1 is SEHNR and CDR2 FQNEAQ (reference sequence). CDR3 length: 14 residues. The V end was cut by 1 base, the J end by 4 bases, with 10 bases between. CDR3 amino acids: CASSLEGPGYGYTF. The CDR3, as DNA: TGTGCCAGCAGCTTAGAGGGCCCCGGCTATGGCTACACCTTC.

The chain employs TRBV5-5 and TRBJ1-6; TRBD1 matches 9 bases. The CDR3 is made up of 15 amino acids. J lost 10 bases, V lost 0 bases, and 5 bases had no gene match. Per the germline V gene, CDR1 is SGHKS and CDR2 is YYEKEE (reference sequence). CDR3 loop: CASSLGQGVKSPLHF. DNA of the CDR3: TGTGCCAGCAGCTTGGGACAGGGGGTTAAGTCACCCCTCCACTTT.

Turning to this clonotype: Being one base from a much bigger clone, this may be a read error. The chain is built from TRBV9 and TRBJ1-1; D unclear. CDR1 SGDLS and CDR2 YYNGEE come from the germline V gene. V shed 3 bases and J shed 0 bases, with 6 bases lying between them. This CDR3 is built from 13 residues. The DNA of the CDR3 is TGTGCCAGCAGCGACAGCCTGAACACTGAAGCTTTCTTT. Its translation: CASSDSLNTEAFF.

The chain uses TRBV5-1 and TRBJ2-7; D is ambiguous. Trimming cost V 3 bases and J 0 bases, with 7 bases left between them. From germline, CDR1 is SGHRS and CDR2 YFSETQ. This CDR3 comprises 13 residues. The CDR3 DNA sequence: TGCGCCAGCAGCTCCGAAACCTCCTACGAGCAGTACTTC. It is translated as CASSSETSYEQYF.

This clonotype was counted many times. This chain uses TRBV25-1 with TRBJ1-2; D ambiguous. The CDR3 spans 12 residues. Germline V gene lookup returns CDR1 MGHDK and CDR2 SYGVNS. V was pared by 5 bases and J by 5 bases, with 9 bases between. CDR3 bases: TGTGCCAGCAGTTTCTGGGAATATGGCTACACCTTC. This translates into CASSFWEYGYTF.

This clonotype was seen ten or more times. The J gene is TRBJ2-7, the V gene TRBV10-2; D is unclear. V was cut by 3 bases and J by 6 bases, with 6 bases left in between. The germline V gene has CDR1 WSHSY and CDR2 SAAADI. The CDR3 has 11 residues. In DNA, the CDR3 is TGCGCCAGCAGTGAAGGTAGCGAGCAGTACGTC. It codes for CASSEGSEQYV.

This clonotype was seen repeatedly, ten times or more. The gene calls are TRBV4-1 and TRBJ2-2; unclear D gene. The CDR3 runs to 14 residues. Looked up from germline, CDR1 is MGHRA and CDR2 is YSYEKL. Trimming took 1 base from V and 6 from J, leaving 9 bases between them. Written as DNA, the CDR3 is TGCGCCAGCAGCCAAGTGGGCGGACCCGGGGAGCTGTTTTTT. As protein: CASSQVGGPGELFF.

This clonotype has ten or more counts. The gene calls are TRBV6-5 and TRBJ2-2, with TRBD1 as a possible D gene (6 bases). This CDR3 is built from 15 residues. Germline V lookup: CDR1 MNHEY, CDR2 SVGAGI. V dropped 2 bases and J dropped 1 base, with 8 bases sitting between them. CDR3 DNA: TGTGCCAGCAGTTACGGACAGATGAACACCGGGGAGCTGTTTTTT. This translates into CASSYGQMNTGELFF.

This clonotype was detected many times. The rearrangement joins TRBV4-2 to TRBJ2-7; TRBD2 agrees at 9 bases. The length of the CDR3 is 16 residues. The germline CDR1 and CDR2 sequences are LGHNA and YNFKEQ. V was clipped by 3 bases and J by 0 bases; unmatched bases: 6. Here the CDR3 DNA reads TGTGCCAGCAGCCAGGGGGAGCGGGGGGTCTCCTACGAGCAGTACTTC. The encoded protein is CASSQGERGVSYEQYF.

At least ten counts were recorded for this clonotype. This chain uses TRBV15 with TRBJ1-1; 7 nucleotides agree with TRBD1. The CDR3 is made up of 13 amino acids. Germline V gives CDR1 LNHNV, CDR2 YYDKDF (reference sequence). J lost 4 bases, V lost 3 bases, and 2 bases had no gene match. The CDR3 loop reads CATSRSGGTEAFF. In DNA, the CDR3 is TGTGCCACCAGCAGGTCAGGGGGCACTGAAGCTTTCTTT.

The sample holds many counts of this clonotype. This chain connects TRBV10-3 to TRBJ1-2, with D possibly TRBD1 on 6 matching bases. V was trimmed by 6 bases and J by 4 bases, leaving 15 bases between them. Germline V lookup: CDR1 ENHRY, CDR2 SYGVKD. The CDR3 consists of 14 residues. The CDR3 bases are TGTGCCATCAGCGACGGGGGGCTGGCCTATGGCTACACCTTC. Translation gives CAISDGGLAYGYTF.

This clonotype was seen a handful of times. J is TRBJ2-3 and V is TRBV19; D gene unclear. Trimming cost V 3 bases and J 0 bases, with 10 bases left between them. This CDR3 comprises 15 residues. Germline V lookup: CDR1 LNHDA, CDR2 SQIVND (reference sequence). The CDR3 region is CASSIAVTSTDTQYF. CDR3 sequence (DNA): TGTGCCAGTAGTATTGCCGTTACTAGCACAGATACGCAGTATTTT.